This T cell receptor (beta chain) was sequenced for a study of cytotoxic CD8 clonotypes in ibrutinib-treated CLL. The wider study: Among responders, about 24 were partial and 2 complete; after median approximately 70 months, approximately 15 stayed remitted and 12 progressed.

The method was immunoSEQ multiplex PCR; TCRdb's version includes in-frame clones alone and lacks a portion of them. The data contain some 290,000 clones, around four fifths of them singletons. As for this clone: The antigen is unknown.

General study findings and limits: Sampling times, which were not matched between the groups, differed between sustained-remission patients and progressing patients. Clonality rose at ibrutinib response, held steady in sustained remission, and fell toward baseline at progression.

Sequenced here: PBMCs, sampled before ibrutinib treatment. This sequence originates from a human donor with chronic lymphocytic leukemia.

The CDR3 is CASSALPTGYNEQFF. CDR3 DNA sequence: TGTGCCAGCAGCGCACTTCCCACAGGTTACAATGAGCAGTTCTTC. The J gene is TRBJ2-1, the V gene TRBV21-1; TRBD1 was called by the table and not checked on the DNA. TRBV21-1 is given as a pseudogene. CDR3 length: 15 amino acids.